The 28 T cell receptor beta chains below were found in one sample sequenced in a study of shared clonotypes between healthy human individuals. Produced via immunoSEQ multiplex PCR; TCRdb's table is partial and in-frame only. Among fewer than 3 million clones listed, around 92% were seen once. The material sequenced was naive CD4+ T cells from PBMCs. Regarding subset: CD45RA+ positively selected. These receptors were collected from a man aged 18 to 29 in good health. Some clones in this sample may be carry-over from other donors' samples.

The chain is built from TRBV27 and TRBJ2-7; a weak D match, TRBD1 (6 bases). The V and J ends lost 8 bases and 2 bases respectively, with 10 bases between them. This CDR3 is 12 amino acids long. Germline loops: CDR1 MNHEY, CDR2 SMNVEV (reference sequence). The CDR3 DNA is TGTGCCAGCCAGGGGCGGGCCTACGAGCAGTACTTC. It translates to CASQGRAYEQYF.

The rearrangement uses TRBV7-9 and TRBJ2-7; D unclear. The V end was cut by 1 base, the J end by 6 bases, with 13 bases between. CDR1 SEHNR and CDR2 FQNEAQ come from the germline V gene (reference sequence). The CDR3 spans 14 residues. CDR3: CASSLETHTAEQYF. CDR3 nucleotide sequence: TGTGCCAGCAGCTTAGAAACACACACGGCCGAGCAGTACTTC.

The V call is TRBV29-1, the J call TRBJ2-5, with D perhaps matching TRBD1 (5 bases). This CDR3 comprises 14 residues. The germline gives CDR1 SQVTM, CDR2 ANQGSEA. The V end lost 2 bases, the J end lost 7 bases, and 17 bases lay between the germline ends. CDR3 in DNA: TGCAGCGTTGAAAGAGTTAGGGGTTCGGGGACCCAGTACTTC. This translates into CSVERVRGSGTQYF.

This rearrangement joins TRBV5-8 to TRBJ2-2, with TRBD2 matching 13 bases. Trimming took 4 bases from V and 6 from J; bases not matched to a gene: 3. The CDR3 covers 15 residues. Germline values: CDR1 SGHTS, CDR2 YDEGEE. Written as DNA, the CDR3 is TGTGCCAGCAGCCCAGGACTAGCGGGGGCCGGGGAGCTGTTTTTT. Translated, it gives CASSPGLAGAGELFF.

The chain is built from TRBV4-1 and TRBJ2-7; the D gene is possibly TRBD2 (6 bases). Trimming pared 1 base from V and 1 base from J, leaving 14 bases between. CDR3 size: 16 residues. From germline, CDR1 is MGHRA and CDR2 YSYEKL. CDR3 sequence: CASSQVAGRGSYEQYF. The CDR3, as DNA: TGCGCCAGCAGCCAAGTCGCGGGACGAGGATCCTACGAGCAGTACTTC.

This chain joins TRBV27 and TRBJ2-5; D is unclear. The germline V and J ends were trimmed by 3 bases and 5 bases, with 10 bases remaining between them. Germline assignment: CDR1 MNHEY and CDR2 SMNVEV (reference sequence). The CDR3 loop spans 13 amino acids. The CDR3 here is CASSFSQWETQYF. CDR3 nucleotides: TGTGCCAGCAGTTTTTCTCAGTGGGAGACCCAGTACTTC.

In DNA, the CDR3 is TGCAGCGTTGCCAATTTTGGACGGGCCGAGCAGTACTTC. Amino acids: CSVANFGRAEQYF. The gene calls are TRBV29-1 and TRBJ2-7; no definite D call. From germline, CDR1 is SQVTM and CDR2 ANQGSEA. V was clipped by 4 bases and J by 6 bases, with 16 bases between them. This CDR3 region has 13 residues.

CDR3 in DNA: TGTGCCAGCAGTTTAGAGGGGGCGGGTGGCTACACCTTC. Translated, it gives CASSLEGAGGYTF. The rearrangement links TRBV28 to TRBJ1-2; TRBD1 matches 7 bases. With 2 bases clipped from V and 7 bases from J, the junction kept 4 bases outside the gene matches. The CDR3 is 13 amino acids. CDR1 is MDHEN and CDR2 is SYDVKM in the germline V gene.

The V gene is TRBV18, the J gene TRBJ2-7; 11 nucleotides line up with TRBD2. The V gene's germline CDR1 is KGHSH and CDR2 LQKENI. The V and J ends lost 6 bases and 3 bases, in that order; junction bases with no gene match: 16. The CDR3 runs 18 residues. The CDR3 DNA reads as TGTGCCAGCTCGTCTGTTCCGGGACTAGCGGAGGGATTCTACGAGCAGTACTTC. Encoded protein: CASSSVPGLAEGFYEQYF.

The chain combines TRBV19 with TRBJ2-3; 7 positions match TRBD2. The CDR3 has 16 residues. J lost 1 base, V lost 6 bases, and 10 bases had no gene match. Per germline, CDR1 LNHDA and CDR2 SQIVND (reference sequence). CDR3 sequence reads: CASRTQSSGGTDTQYF. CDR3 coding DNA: TGTGCCAGTAGAACCCAATCTAGCGGAGGCACAGATACGCAGTATTTT.

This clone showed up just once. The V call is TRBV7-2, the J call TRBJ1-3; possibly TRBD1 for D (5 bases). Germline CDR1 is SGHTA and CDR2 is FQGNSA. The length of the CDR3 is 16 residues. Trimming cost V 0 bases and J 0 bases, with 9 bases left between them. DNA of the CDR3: TGTGCCAGCAGCTTAGCTATACAGGTCTCTGGAAACACCATATATTTT. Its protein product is CASSLAIQVSGNTIYF.

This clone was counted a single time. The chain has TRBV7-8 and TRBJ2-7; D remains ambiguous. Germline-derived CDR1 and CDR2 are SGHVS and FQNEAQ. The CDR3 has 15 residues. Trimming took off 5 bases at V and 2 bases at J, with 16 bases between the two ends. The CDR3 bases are TGTGCCAGCAGCCAGACCGGACGTAGGACCTACGAGCAGTACTTC. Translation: CASSQTGRRTYEQYF. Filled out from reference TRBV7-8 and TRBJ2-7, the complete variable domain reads GAGVSQSPRYKVAKRGQDVALRCDPISGHVSLFWYQQALGQGPEFLTYFQNEAQLDKSGLPSDRFFAERPEGSVSTLKIQRTQQEDSAVYLCASSQTGRRTYEQYFGPGTRLTVT.

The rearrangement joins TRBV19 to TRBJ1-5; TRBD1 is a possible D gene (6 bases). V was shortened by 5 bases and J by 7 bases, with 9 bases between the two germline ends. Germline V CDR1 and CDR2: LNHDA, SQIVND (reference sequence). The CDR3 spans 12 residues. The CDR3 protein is CASSSGVQPQHF. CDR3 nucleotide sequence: TGTGCCAGTAGTTCAGGGGTCCAGCCCCAGCATTTT. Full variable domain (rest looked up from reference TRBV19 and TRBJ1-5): DGGITQSPKYLFRKEGQNVTLSCEQNLNHDAMYWYRQDPGQGLRLIYYSQIVNDFQKGDIAEGYSVSREKKESFPLTVTSAQKNPTAFYLCASSSGVQPQHFGDGTRLSIL.

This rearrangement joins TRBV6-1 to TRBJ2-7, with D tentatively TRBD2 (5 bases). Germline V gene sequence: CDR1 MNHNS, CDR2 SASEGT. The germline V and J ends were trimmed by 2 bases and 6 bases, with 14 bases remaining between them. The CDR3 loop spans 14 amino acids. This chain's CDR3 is CASSELGSVSEQYF. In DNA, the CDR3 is TGTGCCAGCAGTGAATTAGGGAGTGTCTCCGAGCAGTACTTC.

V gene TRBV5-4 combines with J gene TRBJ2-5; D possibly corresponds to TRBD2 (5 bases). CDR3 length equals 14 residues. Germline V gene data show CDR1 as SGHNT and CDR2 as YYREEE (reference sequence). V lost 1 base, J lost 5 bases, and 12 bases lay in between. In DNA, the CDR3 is TGTGCCAGCAGCTTGAAGGCGGGCGGGGAGACCCAGTACTTC. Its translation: CASSLKAGGETQYF. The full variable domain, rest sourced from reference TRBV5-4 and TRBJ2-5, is ETGVTQSPTHLIKTRGQQVTLRCSSQSGHNTVSWYQQALGQGPQFIFQYYREEENGRGNFPPRFSGLQFPNYSSELNVNALELDDSALYLCASSLKAGGETQYFGPGTRLLVL.

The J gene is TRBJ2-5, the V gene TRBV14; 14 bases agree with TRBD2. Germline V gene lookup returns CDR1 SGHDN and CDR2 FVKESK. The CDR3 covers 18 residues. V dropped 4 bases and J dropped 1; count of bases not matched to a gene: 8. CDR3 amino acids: CASSRYGLAGGLQETQYF. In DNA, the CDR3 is TGTGCCAGCAGCCGATATGGACTAGCGGGAGGCCTCCAAGAGACCCAGTACTTC.

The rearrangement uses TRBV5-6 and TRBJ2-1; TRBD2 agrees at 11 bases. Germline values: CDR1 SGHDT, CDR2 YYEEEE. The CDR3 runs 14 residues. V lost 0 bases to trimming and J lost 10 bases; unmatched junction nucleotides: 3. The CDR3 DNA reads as TGTGCCAGCAGCTTGGCTAGCGGGGGGCGGGAGCAGTTCTTC. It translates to CASSLASGGREQFF.

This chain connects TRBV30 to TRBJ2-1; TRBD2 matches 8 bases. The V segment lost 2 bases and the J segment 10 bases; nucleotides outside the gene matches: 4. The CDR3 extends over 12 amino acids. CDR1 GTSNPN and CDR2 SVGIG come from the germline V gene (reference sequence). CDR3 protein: CAWSQPGGEQFF. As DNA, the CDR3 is TGTGCCTGGAGTCAACCGGGAGGGGAGCAGTTCTTC.

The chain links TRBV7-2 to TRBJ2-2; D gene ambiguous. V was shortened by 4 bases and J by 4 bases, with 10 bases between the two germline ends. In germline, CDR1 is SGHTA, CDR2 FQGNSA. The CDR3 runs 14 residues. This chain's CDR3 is CASSSSAVTGELFF. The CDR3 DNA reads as TGTGCCAGCAGCTCCTCCGCGGTCACCGGGGAGCTGTTTTTT. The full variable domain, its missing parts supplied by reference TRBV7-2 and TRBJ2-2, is GAGVSQSPSNKVTEKGKDVELRCDPISGHTALYWYRQSLGQGLEFLIYFQGNSAPDKSGLPSDRFSAERTGGSVSTLTIQRTQQEDSAVYLCASSSSAVTGELFFGEGSRLTVL.

CDR3 amino acids: CASSGAISSYNEQFF. CDR3 nucleotides: TGTGCCAGCAGTGGGGCTATTAGCTCCTACAATGAGCAGTTCTTC. V usage is TRBV6-5 and J usage is TRBJ2-1; the D gene is possibly TRBD1 (5 bases). From germline, CDR1 is MNHEY and CDR2 SVGAGI. CDR3 size: 15 residues. V lost 5 bases to trimming and J lost 0 bases, with 11 bases between them.

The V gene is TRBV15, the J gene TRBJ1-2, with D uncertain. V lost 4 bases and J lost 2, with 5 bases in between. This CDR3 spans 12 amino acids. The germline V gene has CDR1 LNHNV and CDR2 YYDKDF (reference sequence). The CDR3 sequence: CATSKANYGYTF. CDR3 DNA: TGTGCCACCAGCAAGGCGAACTATGGCTACACCTTC.

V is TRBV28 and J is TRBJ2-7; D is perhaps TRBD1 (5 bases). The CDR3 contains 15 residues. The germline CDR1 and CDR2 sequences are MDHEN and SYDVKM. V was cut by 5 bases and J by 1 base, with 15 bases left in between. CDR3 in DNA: TGTGCCAGCAGTCCAGAGACAGCTACATCCTACGAGCAGTACTTC. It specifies CASSPETATSYEQYF.

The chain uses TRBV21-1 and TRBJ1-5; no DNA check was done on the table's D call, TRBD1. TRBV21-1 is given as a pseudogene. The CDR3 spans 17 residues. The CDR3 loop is CASSTHGQALEYQPQHF. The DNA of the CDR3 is TGTGCCAGCAGCACACACGGACAGGCTCTGGAATATCAGCCCCAGCATTTT.

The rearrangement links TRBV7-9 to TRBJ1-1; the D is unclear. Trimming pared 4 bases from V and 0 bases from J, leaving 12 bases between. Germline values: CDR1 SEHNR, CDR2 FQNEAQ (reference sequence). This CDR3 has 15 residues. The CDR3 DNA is TGTGCCAGCAGCTCATCGATTTGGATGAACACTGAAGCTTTCTTT. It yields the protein CASSSSIWMNTEAFF.

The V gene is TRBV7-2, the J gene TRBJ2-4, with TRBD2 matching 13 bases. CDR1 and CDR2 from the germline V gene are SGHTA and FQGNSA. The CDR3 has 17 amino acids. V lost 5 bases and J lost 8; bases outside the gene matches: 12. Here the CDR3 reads CASSLTSGRPGVDIQYF. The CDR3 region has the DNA TGTGCCAGCAGCCTGACTAGCGGGAGGCCCGGCGTAGACATTCAGTACTTC. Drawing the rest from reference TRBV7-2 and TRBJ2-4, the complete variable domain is GAGVSQSPSNKVTEKGKDVELRCDPISGHTALYWYRQSLGQGLEFLIYFQGNSAPDKSGLPSDRFSAERTGGSVSTLTIQRTQQEDSAVYLCASSLTSGRPGVDIQYFGAGTRLSVL.

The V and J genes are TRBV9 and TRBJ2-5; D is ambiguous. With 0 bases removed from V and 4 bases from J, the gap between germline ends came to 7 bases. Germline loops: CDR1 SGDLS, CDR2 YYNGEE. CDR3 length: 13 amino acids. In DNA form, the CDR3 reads TGTGCCAGCAGCGTAGATAACAGAGAGACCCAGTACTTC. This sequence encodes CASSVDNRETQYF.

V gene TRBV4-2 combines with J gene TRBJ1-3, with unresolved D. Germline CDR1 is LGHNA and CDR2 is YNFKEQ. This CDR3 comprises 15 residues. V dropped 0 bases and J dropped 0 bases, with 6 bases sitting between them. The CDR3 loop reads CASSQDSGSGNTIYF. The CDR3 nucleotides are TGTGCCAGCAGCCAAGATTCGGGCTCTGGAAACACCATATATTTT.

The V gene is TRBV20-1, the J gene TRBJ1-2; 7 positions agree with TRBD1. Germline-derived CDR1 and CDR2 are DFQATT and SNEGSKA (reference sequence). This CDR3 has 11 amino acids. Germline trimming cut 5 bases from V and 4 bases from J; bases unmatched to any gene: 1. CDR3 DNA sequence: TGCAGTGCTGACAGGGCCTATGGCTACACCTTC. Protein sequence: CSADRAYGYTF.